This is a list of T cell receptor beta chains from one sample in a study of T-cell reconstitution after alpha-beta-depleted transplantation in children. MiXCR, applied by TCRdb to the PCR reads, yields one record per CDR3 protein. The profile shows about 340,000 distinct CDR3 sequences, less than 15% of them singletons. The specimen was PBMCs, collected from the stem cell graft. Receptors were obtained from a human donor who donated a stem cell graft to a child with Fanconi anemia. Both conserved end residues are part of each CDR3. Fields, in order: CDR3 protein, CDR3 DNA, J gene, D gene, V gene, clone size. A D gene is named only where the DNA matches it firmly. Clone size, where shown, is once, few, many, or a class for clones that have expanded.

CASSQQTLTSSPLHF | TGCGCCAGCAGCCAACAGACCCTAACCAGTTCACCCCTCCACTTT | TRBJ1-6 | - | TRBV4-3 | few
CASSPTLASSIAGGETQYF | TGTGCCAGCTCACCGACCCTCGCCTCCTCTATAGCGGGAGGGGAGACCCAGTACTTC | TRBJ2-5 | TRBD2 | TRBV18 | once
CASSRRGVNTEAFF | TGTGCCAGCAGTCGGCGGGGGGTGAACACTGAAGCTTTCTTT | TRBJ1-1 | - | TRBV6-2/TRBV6-3 | few
CASSRAGEGNEQFF | TGTGCCAGCTCAAGAGCTGGTGAGGGAAATGAGCAGTTCTTC | TRBJ2-1 | - | TRBV18 | -
CASSLAPGGGYYGYTF | TGTGCCAGCAGTTTAGCGCCGGGCGGAGGCTACTATGGCTACACCTTC | TRBJ1-2 | - | TRBV12-3/TRBV12-4 | many
CSASSERDRWANYGYTF | TGCAGTGCTAGCTCGGAAAGGGACAGGTGGGCTAACTATGGCTACACCTTC | TRBJ1-2 | TRBD1 | TRBV20-1 | -
CASERGGSYNEQFF | TGTGCCAGTGAGCGGGGGGGCTCCTACAATGAGCAGTTCTTC | TRBJ2-1 | TRBD2 | TRBV6-2/TRBV6-3 | few
CSAPLGEKAFF | TGCAGTGCTCCGTTAGGAGAAAAAGCTTTCTTT | TRBJ1-1 | - | TRBV20-1 | -
CASSSTGTQDGYTF | TGCGCCAGCAGCTCCACCGGGACGCAGGATGGCTACACCTTC | TRBJ1-2 | - | TRBV5-1 | -
CASSGRDRGADTQYF | TGTGCCAGCAGCGGCCGGGACAGGGGCGCAGATACGCAGTATTTT | TRBJ2-3 | - | TRBV21-1 | many
CASGPGTSGWVGETQYF | TGTGCCAGCGGCCCCGGGACTAGCGGCTGGGTCGGGGAGACCCAGTACTTC | TRBJ2-5 | TRBD2 | TRBV5-6 | -
CASRGTGGRKLYF | TGTGCTAGCAGAGGGACAGGGGGCCGAAAACTGTATTTT | TRBJ1-4 | TRBD1 | TRBV12-3/TRBV12-4 | -
CASGQGGFPDTQYF | TGTGCCAGCGGGCAGGGGGGATTCCCAGATACGCAGTATTTT | TRBJ2-3 | - | TRBV2 | -
CASSPGQGGGFQYF | TGCGCCAGCAGCCCCGGACAGGGCGGGGGATTTCAGTACTTC | TRBJ2-4 | - | TRBV5-1 | -
CASGTPNVETQYF | TGTGCCAGCGGGACCCCGAACGTAGAGACCCAGTACTTC | TRBJ2-5 | - | TRBV7-6 | -
CASSARDRGSTGELFF | TGCGCCAGCAGCGCGAGGGACAGGGGTAGCACCGGGGAGCTGTTTTTT | TRBJ2-2 | TRBD1 | TRBV5-1 | -
CASSVLTGSNYGYTF | TGTGCCAGCAGCGTTTTGACAGGATCTAACTATGGCTACACCTTC | TRBJ1-2 | - | TRBV7-6 | -
CAILDRNTGELFF | TGTGCCATCCTGGACAGGAACACCGGGGAGCTGTTTTTT | TRBJ2-2 | - | TRBV10-3 | many
CASRLEGGEFSNQPQHF | TGTGCAAGTCGCTTAGAGGGGGGAGAGTTTAGCAATCAGCCCCAGCATTTT | TRBJ1-5 | - | TRBV12-2 | once
CATSFFGTGDLQPQHF | TGTGCCACCAGCTTTTTCGGGACAGGGGACCTTCAGCCCCAGCATTTT | TRBJ1-5 | TRBD1 | TRBV15 | -
CASSPHRGGDRETQYF | TGTGCCAGCAGCCCCCACCGGGGCGGGGACAGGGAGACCCAGTACTTC | TRBJ2-5 | TRBD1 | TRBV4-2 | once
CASSPRRGRTYGYTF | TGTGCCAGCAGCCCACGGAGGGGGCGCACCTATGGCTACACCTTC | TRBJ1-2 | TRBD1 | TRBV27 | -
CAAGADSPTDTQYF | TGTGCCGCTGGTGCGGACAGCCCCACAGATACGCAGTATTTT | TRBJ2-3 | - | TRBV10-3 | few
CSAEQRRERETQYF | TGCAGTGCAGAGCAGAGGAGGGAACGGGAGACCCAGTACTTC | TRBJ2-5 | - | TRBV20-1 | few
CASSYGKETQYF | TGTGCCAGCAGTTACGGCAAAGAGACCCAGTACTTC | TRBJ2-5 | - | TRBV6-6 | -
CSARDANVDYNQPQHF | TGCAGTGCTAGAGATGCTAACGTGGACTACAATCAGCCCCAGCATTTT | TRBJ1-5 | - | TRBV20-1 | few
CASSPDTAYEQYF | TGCGCCAGCAGCCCCGACACCGCCTACGAGCAGTACTTC | TRBJ2-7 | - | TRBV5-1 | many
CASRHHGQGTDTQYF | TGTGCCAGCAGACACCATGGACAGGGCACAGATACGCAGTATTTT | TRBJ2-3 | TRBD1 | TRBV12-3/TRBV12-4 | many
CASRQQENTEAFF | TGTGCCAGCAGGCAACAGGAGAACACTGAAGCTTTCTTT | TRBJ1-1 | - | TRBV7-6 | few